This T cell receptor (beta chain) derives from a study of shared clonotypes between healthy human individuals. Points on this clone: The antigen remains unidentified.

The method was immunoSEQ multiplex PCR; TCRdb's version includes in-frame clones alone and lacks a portion of them. The sample has some 1,100,000 clones, around 78% seen once. The study, taken as a whole, reports: Against clonotypes common to all four donors, non-shared ones had lower generation probabilities.

The source material was memory CD4+ T cells from PBMCs. Indicated subset: CD45RA-negative fraction. This receptor was obtained from a man aged 18 to 29 in good health. Some clones in this sample may be carry-over from other donors' samples.

The CDR3 spells CASSWIPTDYSNQPQHF. As DNA, the CDR3 is TGCGCCAGCAGCTGGATCCCGACGGACTATAGCAATCAGCCCCAGCATTTT. This rearrangement joins TRBV5-1 to TRBJ1-5; no clear D gene. This CDR3 region has 17 residues. Germline CDR1 reads SGHRS; CDR2 reads YFSETQ. V was clipped by 3 bases and J by 0 bases, with 16 bases between them.